This TCR beta chain was documented in a study of blood T cells in healthy people across ages. With a J-beta primer mix and a sample-barcoded 5' primer, a second PCR ran 7 to 11 cycles. Any given sample supplied a minimum of 2.5 million CDR3-containing paired-end reads. Each CDR3 protein gets one entry after TCRdb re-called the 5' RACE reads with MiXCR. The table includes 1.4 million to 1.5 million distinct CDR3 sequences, 35% to 45% detected once. This TCR was sampled from a woman aged 18-30 years in good health. Material for sequencing was blood.

This chain's CDR3 is CSASGGAGNEQFF. CDR3 coding DNA: TGCAGTGCTAGCGGGGGGGCGGGGAATGAGCAGTTCTTC. The chain recombines TRBV20-1 with TRBJ2-1; 8 bases fit TRBD2. Germline CDR1 reads DFQATT; CDR2 reads SNEGSKA (reference sequence). J was trimmed by 7 bases and V by 3 bases; bases with no gene match: 5. The CDR3 extends over 13 amino acids.